Below are 27 T cell receptor beta chains sequenced from a single sample in a study of T cells in women clearing cervical HPV infection. Clones were sequenced by immunoSEQ multiplex PCR, and TCRdb holds only the in-frame ones, with some missing. Recorded here are tens of thousands of clones; the top ten clones represent around 3%. The sequencing input was blood buffy coat. The receptors shown here come from a woman between 18 and 69 years old with a cervical HPV16 infection that either progressed to CIN3+ or cleared (not recorded which).

A remark on this clone: The sequenced fragment ends 3 residues before the CDR3 boundary, so the rest is inferred from the germline J gene. The V and J genes are TRBV6-1 and TRBJ1-4, with 7 nucleotides matching TRBD1. The CDR3 loop spans 16 amino acids. Losses at the gene ends were 2 bases for V and 6 bases for J; bases not matched to a gene: 9. Per germline, CDR1 MNHNS and CDR2 SASEGT. The CDR3 DNA, read in part, is TGTGCCAGCAGTGAATCATTAGGGACAGCTCATGAAAAA. The encoded protein is CASSESLGTAHEK. The CDR3 in its entirety is CASSESLGTAHEKLFF.

About this clone: The junction and the germline gene differ at one end; a read error may be behind it. Read coverage stops 3 residues before the CDR3 terminus; the germline J gene supplies the remainder. The same CDR3 is also encoded by other DNA sequences in this sample. This chain links TRBV30 with TRBJ1-3; D is perhaps TRBD1 (6 bases). Germline V gene sequence: CDR1 GTSNPN, CDR2 SVGIG (reference sequence). The CDR3 has 15 residues. Partial CDR3 DNA: TGTGCCTGGAGTAGCAGGGGCTGGACTGGAAACACA. This translates into CAWSSRGWTGNT. The full CDR3 protein is CAWSSRGWTGNTIYF.

About this clone itself: The sequence runs out 3 residues before the end of the CDR3; the remainder is reconstructed from the germline J gene. The chain links TRBV5-1 to TRBJ2-5; 9 positions match TRBD2. V was pared by 0 bases and J by 2 bases, with 5 bases of the junction left unmatched. This CDR3 has 16 amino acids. The germline gives CDR1 SGHRS, CDR2 YFSETQ. CDR3 loop: CASSLGAGGHQETQYF. CDR3 DNA, as far as it was read: TGCGCCAGCAGCTTGGGAGCGGGGGGCCATCAAGAGACC.

Comments on this clone: The DNA ends 3 residues before the CDR3 does, and the rest of the CDR3 is filled in from the germline J gene. This chain uses TRBV6-4 with TRBJ1-4; weak D call: TRBD1 (5 bases). The CDR3 loop spans 17 amino acids. CDR1 and CDR2 (germline): MRHNA, SNTAGT. Between the trimmed V and J ends, which lost 2 bases and 4 bases, there was a span of 17 bases. The CDR3 protein is CASSDILRQIYNEKLFF. The CDR3 DNA, read in part, is TGTGCCAGCAGTGACATACTAAGACAGATCTATAATGAAAAA.

As concerns this clone: The read ends 3 residues before the CDR3 terminus; that terminus is restored from the germline J gene. The rearrangement uses TRBV19 and TRBJ2-1; D is possibly TRBD1 (5 bases). This CDR3 spans 14 amino acids. Germline CDR1 is LNHDA and CDR2 is SQIVND (reference sequence). V was cut by 6 bases and J by 3 bases, with 12 bases left in between. CDR3 amino acids: CASRQGSGYNEQFF. The DNA read from the CDR3 is TGTGCCAGTAGGCAGGGATCAGGCTACAATGAG. The complete variable domain, with remaining parts taken from reference TRBV19 and TRBJ2-1, reads DGGITQSPKYLFRKEGQNVTLSCEQNLNHDAMYWYRQDPGQGLRLIYYSQIVNDFQKGDIAEGYSVSREKKESFPLTVTSAQKNPTAFYLCASRQGSGYNEQFFGPGTRLTVL.

Concerning this clone itself: The read ends 3 residues early relative to the CDR3; the germline J gene fills the gap. The chain uses TRBV7-8 and TRBJ2-4; unclear D gene. The CDR3 runs 14 residues. CDR1 and CDR2 (germline): SGHVS, FQNEAQ. Incomplete CDR3 DNA: TGTGCCAGCAGCTTAGCGACCGCGGATCAGCCT. Protein: CASSLATADQP. The full-length CDR3 reads as CASSLATADQPQYF.

As for this clone: With the read ending 3 residues before the CDR3 end, the germline J gene is used to fill in that end. This chain connects TRBV5-1 to TRBJ1-2; no reliable D call. The germline CDR1 and CDR2 sequences are SGHRS and YFSETQ. Trimming cost V 4 bases and J 4 bases, with 14 bases left between them. The CDR3 loop spans 14 amino acids. The sequenced CDR3 bases are TGCGCCAGCAGCCTCGTAACAGAAGTCTATGGC. Translating gives CASSLVTEVYG. The full CDR3 protein is CASSLVTEVYGYTF.

As concerns this clone: The missing CDR3 end, 3 residues past where the read stops, is filled in from the germline J gene. The chain is built from TRBV7-2 and TRBJ1-2, with 9 bases that match TRBD1. The CDR3 is 15 residues long. Germline V gives CDR1 SGHTA, CDR2 FQGNSA. The CDR3 region is CASSLSGTGMGDYTF. The CDR3 DNA, read in part, is TGTGCCAGCAGCTTATCCGGGACAGGGATGGGAGAC.

As to this clone: The read falls 3 residues short of the CDR3 end, and the missing part is taken from the germline J gene. The rearrangement joins TRBV20-1 to TRBJ2-4; the D gene could be TRBD1 or TRBD2 (6 bases each). CDR3 size: 16 residues. The germline V and J ends were trimmed by 0 bases and 0 bases, with 12 bases remaining between them. CDR1 is DFQATT and CDR2 is SNEGSKA in the germline V gene (reference sequence). The sequenced CDR3 bases are TGCAGTGCTAGAGATGGAGGGGGAGTAGCCAAAAACATT. It yields the protein CSARDGGGVAKNI. The whole CDR3 region reads CSARDGGGVAKNIQYF.

On this clone: The CDR3 is cut off 3 residues early in the read; its end comes from the germline J gene. The chain recombines TRBV7-2 with TRBJ2-2, with TRBD1 as a possible D gene (6 bases). Germline CDR1 SGHTA, CDR2 FQGNSA. The CDR3 length is 15 residues. The part of the CDR3 DNA that was read is TGTGCCAGCAGCTTTAAGACAGGCCCTAATGAAAAG. This sequence encodes CASSFKTGPNEK. In full, the CDR3 reads CASSFKTGPNEKLFF.

Concerning this clone: The read gets to within 3 residues of the CDR3 end, and the germline J gene fills in the rest. The chain carries TRBV7-6 and TRBJ2-5; tentative D call: TRBD2 (5 bases). The V end was cut by 2 bases, the J end by 2 bases, with 9 bases between. The V gene's germline CDR1 is SGHVS and CDR2 FNYEAQ. The CDR3 totals 14 residues. CDR3 sequence reads: CASSLLRGQETQYF. The sequenced CDR3 bases are TGTGCCAGCAGCTTACTGCGCGGGCAAGAGACC.

Regarding this clone: Sequencing ends 3 residues short of the CDR3 end; the germline J gene provides the rest. The chain is built from TRBV19 and TRBJ2-3, with D perhaps TRBD2 (5 bases). The CDR3 has 17 amino acids. CDR1 and CDR2 from the germline V gene are LNHDA and SQIVND (reference sequence). V shed 7 bases and J shed 0 bases, with 20 bases lying between them. The CDR3 protein is CASISSLGLSSTDTQYF. The covered CDR3 bases are TGTGCCAGTATTTCCAGCCTCGGACTCTCTAGCACAGATACG.

Note on this clone: The read ends 3 residues shy of where the CDR3 ends; the end is completed using the germline J gene. The gene calls are TRBV20-1 and TRBJ2-5, with 9 positions matching TRBD1. Germline CDR1 and CDR2: DFQATT and SNEGSKA (reference sequence). The CDR3 is 14 amino acids. V gave up 3 bases and J gave up 6 bases; unmatched junction bases: 8. This CDR3 is CSARGGNRGQTQYF. The sequenced part of the CDR3 DNA is TGCAGTGCTAGGGGGGGGAACAGGGGGCAGACC.

Notes on this clone: From the germline J gene comes the end of the CDR3, since the read stops 3 residues before it. This chain links TRBV7-9 with TRBJ2-7, with 8 positions matching TRBD1. J was trimmed by 5 bases and V by 1 base; bases with no gene match: 7. Germline CDR1 SEHNR, CDR2 FQNEAQ (reference sequence). The CDR3 totals 15 residues. CDR3 sequence reads: CASSLEGQVHHEQYF. The DNA read from the CDR3 is TGTGCCAGCAGCTTAGAGGGACAGGTACACCACGAG. Based on the CDR3 plus reference TRBV7-9 and TRBJ2-7, the full variable domain is DTGVSQNPRHKITKRGQNVTFRCDPISEHNRLYWYRQTLGQGPEFLTYFQNEAQLEKSRLLSDRFSAERPKGSFSTLEIQRTEQGDSAMYLCASSLEGQVHHEQYFGPGTRLTVT.

Comments on this clone: The read ends 3 residues early relative to the CDR3; the germline J gene fills the gap. The J gene is TRBJ1-2, the V gene TRBV15, with D maybe TRBD1 (5 bases). The CDR3 has 14 amino acids. The ends were cut back, 1 base at V and 3 bases at J, with 9 bases in the middle. Germline CDR1 LNHNV, CDR2 YYDKDF (reference sequence). The CDR3 bases that were read are TGTGCCACCAGCAGAGGGACGACAGACTATGGC. This translates into CATSRGTTDYG. The complete CDR3 sequence is CATSRGTTDYGYTF. Using reference TRBV15 and TRBJ1-2 for the parts outside the CDR3, the full variable domain is DAMVIQNPRYQVTQFGKPVTLSCSQTLNHNVMYWYQQKSSQAPKLLFHYYDKDFNNEADTPDNFQSRRPNTSFCFLDIRSPGLGDTAMYLCATSRGTTDYGYTFGSGTRLTVV.

Concerning this clone itself: The read is 3 residues too short to cover the CDR3 end, so that end is filled in from the germline J gene. The chain employs TRBV19 and TRBJ1-5, with 7 bases matching TRBD1. With 5 bases clipped from V and 2 bases from J, the junction kept 6 bases outside the gene matches. The germline V gene has CDR1 LNHDA and CDR2 SQIVND (reference sequence). This CDR3 spans 15 amino acids. The DNA read from the CDR3 is TGTGCCAGTAGTTCTACCGGGACAGGCAATCAGCCC. Translating it yields CASSSTGTGNQP. The CDR3 as a whole reads CASSSTGTGNQPQHF.

Notes on this clone: The sequenced fragment ends 3 residues before the CDR3 boundary, so the rest is inferred from the germline J gene. V gene TRBV20-1 combines with J gene TRBJ2-4; D is possibly TRBD1 (6 bases). The CDR3 length is 14 residues. The germline V gene encodes CDR1 DFQATT and CDR2 SNEGSKA (reference sequence). The CDR3: CSARSAGDRYGQYF. The DNA read from the CDR3 is TGCAGTGCTAGATCGGCAGGGGATCGGTATGGT.

Concerning this clone itself: The read halts 3 residues ahead of the CDR3 end, with the missing end drawn from the germline J gene. This chain uses TRBV7-9 with TRBJ2-2; D might be TRBD1 (5 bases). Germline V lookup: CDR1 SEHNR, CDR2 FQNEAQ (reference sequence). The CDR3 length is 15 residues. The covered CDR3 bases are TGTGCCAGCGCTTTTAGCAGCTCTGGGGCCAACGTG. It specifies CASAFSSSGANV. The CDR3, in full, reads CASAFSSSGANVLFF.

CDR3 DNA (partial): TGTGCCAGCAGCCAGCCTCTAGCGGGGGTTGAGGATGAG. Its protein product is CASSQPLAGVEDE. The entire CDR3 protein is CASSQPLAGVEDEQFF. The gene calls are TRBV12-3 or TRBV12-4 and TRBJ2-1; 10 nucleotides line up with TRBD2. Coverage ceases 3 residues before the CDR3 finishes, and the germline J gene fills in the end. This CDR3 comprises 16 residues. J gave up 8 bases and V 6 bases, and 13 bases lay outside the gene matches.

Turning to this clone: Read sequence stops 3 residues before the CDR3 end, and the germline J gene provides the missing end. The chain carries TRBV20-1 and TRBJ2-3, with a tentative D call TRBD2 (5 bases). V was clipped by 0 bases and J by 2 bases, with 9 bases between them. There are 14 residues in the CDR3. Germline V CDR1 and CDR2: DFQATT, SNEGSKA (reference sequence). CDR3 region: CSARDETNTDTQYF. The CDR3 bases that were read are TGCAGTGCTAGAGACGAGACTAACACAGATACG.

In the case of this clone: Read sequence stops 3 residues before the CDR3 end, and the germline J gene provides the missing end. This chain joins TRBV7-2 and TRBJ2-4; 7 bases match TRBD2. Germline V gene data show CDR1 as SGHTA and CDR2 as FQGNSA. The CDR3 spans 14 residues. This chain's CDR3 is CASSLGGGGNGQYF. The sequenced part of the CDR3 DNA is TGTGCCAGCAGCCTTGGCGGGGGAGGGAATGGT.

About this clone itself: The read falls 3 residues short of the CDR3 end, and the missing part is taken from the germline J gene. Other DNA sequences within the sample encode an identical CDR3. This chain joins TRBV18 and TRBJ1-2, with D possibly matching TRBD1 (5 bases). The CDR3 loop spans 17 amino acids. CDR1 is KGHSH and CDR2 is LQKENI in the germline V gene. The sequenced part of the CDR3 DNA is TGTGCCAGCTCACCCCCTTTGGGGGGTGGATCCTACAATGAC. This sequence encodes CASSPPLGGGSYND. The full CDR3 sequence reads CASSPPLGGGSYNDYTF.

Regarding this clone: The CDR3 is cut off 3 residues early in the read; its end comes from the germline J gene. The chain employs TRBV5-4 and TRBJ2-5, with 12 bases identical to TRBD2. Germline CDR1 and CDR2: SGHNT and YYREEE (reference sequence). V trimming: 4 bases; J trimming: 2 bases; junction bases outside the gene matches: 6. This CDR3 is 16 amino acids long. CDR3 residues: CASSIGLAGLQETQYF. The sequenced CDR3 bases are TGTGCCAGCAGCATAGGACTAGCGGGGCTACAAGAGACC.

On this clone itself: Sequencing ends 3 residues short of the CDR3 end; the germline J gene provides the rest. The rearrangement joins TRBV2 to TRBJ1-4; D might be TRBD1 (5 bases). The germline CDR1 and CDR2 sequences are SNHLY and FYNNEI. The CDR3 has 17 residues. The covered CDR3 bases are TGTGCCAGCAGTGAGGTCAAGTGGAGCTCTGGGGCCAACGTA. It yields the protein CASSEVKWSSGANV. The CDR3 as a whole reads CASSEVKWSSGANVLFF.

As for this clone: The CDR3 end lies 3 residues beyond the end of the read and is filled in from the germline J gene. This chain joins TRBV5-1 and TRBJ2-3; TRBD2 matches at 12 bases. Germline assignment: CDR1 SGHRS and CDR2 YFSETQ. This CDR3 spans 15 amino acids. The covered CDR3 bases are TGCGCCACTCGTAGGACTAGCGGGAAACAAGAGACG. It translates to CATRRTSGKQET. Given in full, the CDR3 is CATRRTSGKQETQYF.

With regard to this clone: The CDR3 is cut off 3 residues early in the read; its end comes from the germline J gene. This chain links TRBV9 with TRBJ1-1; D is ambiguous. Germline CDR1 reads SGDLS; CDR2 reads YYNGEE. V was trimmed by 3 bases and J by 3 bases, leaving 9 bases between them. The CDR3 sequence is 13 residues long. CDR3 DNA, as far as it was read: TGTGCCAGCAGCGGGTGGCGGGACACTGAA. Encoded protein: CASSGWRDTE. The whole CDR3 reads CASSGWRDTEAFF.

As to this clone: Read sequence stops 3 residues before the CDR3 end, and the germline J gene provides the missing end. The chain has TRBV20-1 and TRBJ1-1, with D possibly being TRBD1 (6 bases). The germline V gene encodes CDR1 DFQATT and CDR2 SNEGSKA (reference sequence). V dropped 0 bases and J dropped 5 bases, with 13 bases sitting between them. The CDR3 runs 14 residues. CDR3 DNA (partial): TGCAGTGCTAGAGACACAGGGATGGGTACTGAA. Protein: CSARDTGMGTE. From start to end, the CDR3 is CSARDTGMGTEAFF.